Here is one TCR beta chain with its context. This sample was taken from a study of blood T cell repertoires in COVID-19. The CDR3 totals 16 residues. V lost 4 bases and J lost 4, with 14 bases in between. Germline CDR1 MNHEY, CDR2 SMNVEV (reference sequence). The table came from immunoSEQ multiplex PCR; TCRdb's copy has only in-frame clones and leaves some out. The sample has about 150,000 clones, 80% to 85% seen once; the top ten hold roughly 5.7%. This chain uses TRBV27 with TRBJ2-6; TRBD1 might be the D (5 bases). This sequence originates from a woman aged 45-65 years who had been exposed to COVID-19. The sample taken for sequencing was PBMCs or T cells enriched from blood (not recorded which). The CDR3 loop reads CASSYLKGWGANVLTF. The DNA of the CDR3 is TGTGCCAGCAGTTACCTCAAGGGGTGGGGGGCCAACGTCCTGACTTTC.